A selection of T cell receptor beta chains follows, all from one sample in a study of T cells in Graves' hyperthyroidism and ophthalmopathy. One entry per CDR3 protein, called by TCRdb with MiXCR from the multiplex PCR reads. Of a few hundred thousand distinct CDR3 sequences in the sample, approximately 15% are singletons; the top ten hold roughly 14%. The sequencing input was blood. The receptors shown here come from a woman in her forties with Graves' hyperthyroidism that later progressed to Graves' ophthalmopathy. CDR3s include the opening cysteine and the closing phenylalanine or tryptophan. The order of the fields is CDR3 DNA, CDR3 protein, V gene, clone size, D gene, J gene, CDR3 length. A D gene is named only where the DNA matches it firmly. Clone size is not always given. Where it is, it says once, few, many or a class for expanded clones.

DNA: TGTGCCAACAGTGCGACAACAAAGAAACAGGGAATTCGGGACACTGAAGCTTTCTTT
CDR3: CANSATTKKQGIRDTEAFF
V: TRBV6-1
size: few
D: -
J: TRBJ1-1
length: 19

DNA: TGCAGTGCTAGCTTGACTAGCGGGAGGGCCGACGAGCAGTACTTC
CDR3: CSASLTSGRADEQYF
V: TRBV20-1
size: many
D: TRBD2
J: TRBJ2-7
length: 15

DNA: TGCAGTGCTAGACAGGGGGACACTGAAGCTTTCTTT
CDR3: CSARQGDTEAFF
V: TRBV20-1
size: many
D: TRBD1
J: TRBJ1-1
length: 12

DNA: TGTGCCAGCAGCCGTACCGGGGGGTTCTACGAGCAGTACTTC
CDR3: CASSRTGGFYEQYF
V: TRBV7-9
size: many
D: TRBD2
J: TRBJ2-7
length: 14

DNA: TGCGCCAGCAGCCGACGGGACAGGGATACCGGGGAGCTGTTTTTT
CDR3: CASSRRDRDTGELFF
V: TRBV4-1
size: -
D: TRBD1
J: TRBJ2-2
length: 15

DNA: TGTGCCAGCTCACCCCTGGGGGAGAACACTGAAGCTTTCTTT
CDR3: CASSPLGENTEAFF
V: TRBV18
size: many
D: -
J: TRBJ1-1
length: 14

DNA: TGTGCCAGCAGCTTATTAGCTAGCGGCAAGCAAGAGACCCAGTACTTC
CDR3: CASSLLASGKQETQYF
V: TRBV7-9
size: many
D: TRBD2
J: TRBJ2-5
length: 16

DNA: TGCGCCAGCAGTGATACAGGGTACACAGATACGCAGTATTTT
CDR3: CASSDTGYTDTQYF
V: TRBV10-1
size: many
D: -
J: TRBJ2-3
length: 14

DNA: TGTGCCAGCAGTCCGAGTTTGTCTGAGCAGTTCTTC
CDR3: CASSPSLSEQFF
V: TRBV27
size: many
D: -
J: TRBJ2-1
length: 12

DNA: TGCAAGATAAGGGTCGGAGCGGAACTTAACTATGGCTACACCTTC
CDR3: CKIRVGAELNYGYTF
V: TRBV20-1
size: -
D: -
J: TRBJ1-2
length: 15

DNA: TGCGCCAGCAGCCTAGGGACTAGCGGGGATTACGAGCAGTACTTC
CDR3: CASSLGTSGDYEQYF
V: TRBV4-1
size: many
D: TRBD2
J: TRBJ2-7
length: 15

DNA: TGTGCCAGCAGCTTGGGGGGGGAGCCTTTGGATACGCAGTATTTT
CDR3: CASSLGGEPLDTQYF
V: TRBV5-4
size: -
D: -
J: TRBJ2-3
length: 15

DNA: TGTGCCATCAAGGGTTTAGCGGACACTGAAGCTTTCTTT
CDR3: CAIKGLADTEAFF
V: TRBV10-3
size: many
D: -
J: TRBJ1-1
length: 13

DNA: TGTGCCAACAGTGGACAGCCGATGGGCTACGAGCAGTACTTC
CDR3: CANSGQPMGYEQYF
V: TRBV6-1
size: many
D: -
J: TRBJ2-7
length: 14

DNA: TGTGCCATCAGAGGGGGCTTTGATAATTCACCCCTCCACTTT
CDR3: CAIRGGFDNSPLHF
V: TRBV10-3
size: many
D: TRBD1
J: TRBJ1-6
length: 14

DNA: TGTGCCAGCAGCCCTACCGGGGAGCTGTTTTTT
CDR3: CASSPTGELFF
V: TRBV3-1
size: many
D: -
J: TRBJ2-2
length: 11

DNA: TGTGCCAGCAGCTTAGTTTCAGATACGCAGTATTTT
CDR3: CASSLVSDTQYF
V: TRBV7-9
size: many
D: -
J: TRBJ2-3
length: 12

DNA: TGTGCCAGCAGTTCGCGGGACAGGGGGGCCGGGGAGCTGTTTTTT
CDR3: CASSSRDRGAGELFF
V: TRBV12-3/TRBV12-4
size: many
D: TRBD1
J: TRBJ2-2
length: 15